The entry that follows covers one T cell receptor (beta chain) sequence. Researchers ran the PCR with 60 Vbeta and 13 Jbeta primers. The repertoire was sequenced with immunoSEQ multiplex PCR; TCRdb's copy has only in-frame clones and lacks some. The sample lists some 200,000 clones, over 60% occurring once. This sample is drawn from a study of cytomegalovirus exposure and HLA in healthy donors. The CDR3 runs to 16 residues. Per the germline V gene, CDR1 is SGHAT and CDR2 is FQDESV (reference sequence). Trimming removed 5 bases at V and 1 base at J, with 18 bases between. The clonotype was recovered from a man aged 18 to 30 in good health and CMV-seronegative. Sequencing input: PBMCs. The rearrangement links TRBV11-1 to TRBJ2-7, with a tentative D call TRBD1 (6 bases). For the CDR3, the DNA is TGTGCCAGCAGCGATAGGGGGACCGCCTATTCCTACGAGCAGTACTTC. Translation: CASSDRGTAYSYEQYF. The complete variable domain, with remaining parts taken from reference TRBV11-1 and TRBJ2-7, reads EAEVAQSPRYKITEKSQAVAFWCDPISGHATLYWYRQILGQGPELLVQFQDESVVDDSQLPKDRFSAERLKGVDSTLKIQPAELGDSAMYLCASSDRGTAYSYEQYFGPGTRLTVT.